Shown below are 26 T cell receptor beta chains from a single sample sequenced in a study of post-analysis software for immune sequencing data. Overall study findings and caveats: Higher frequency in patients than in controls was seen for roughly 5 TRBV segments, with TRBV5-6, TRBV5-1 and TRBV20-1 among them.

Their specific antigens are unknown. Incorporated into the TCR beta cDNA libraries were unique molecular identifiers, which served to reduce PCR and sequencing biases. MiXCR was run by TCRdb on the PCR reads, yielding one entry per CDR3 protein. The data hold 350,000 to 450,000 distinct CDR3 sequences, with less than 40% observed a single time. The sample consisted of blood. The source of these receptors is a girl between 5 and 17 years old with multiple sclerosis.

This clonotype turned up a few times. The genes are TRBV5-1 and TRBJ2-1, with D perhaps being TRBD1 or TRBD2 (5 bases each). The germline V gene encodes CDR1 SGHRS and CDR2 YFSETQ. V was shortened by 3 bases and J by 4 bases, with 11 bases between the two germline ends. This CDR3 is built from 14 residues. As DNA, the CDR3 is TGCGCCAGCAGCTCCGGGACCGAGTACAATGAGCAGTTCTTC. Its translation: CASSSGTEYNEQFF.

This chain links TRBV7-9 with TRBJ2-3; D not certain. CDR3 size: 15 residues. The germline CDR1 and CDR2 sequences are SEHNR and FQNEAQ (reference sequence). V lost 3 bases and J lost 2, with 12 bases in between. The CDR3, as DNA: TGTGCCAGCAGCTTTAGGGCAACCATCACAGATACGCAGTATTTT. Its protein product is CASSFRATITDTQYF. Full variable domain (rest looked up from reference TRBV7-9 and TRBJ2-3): DTGVSQNPRHKITKRGQNVTFRCDPISEHNRLYWYRQTLGQGPEFLTYFQNEAQLEKSRLLSDRFSAERPKGSFSTLEIQRTEQGDSAMYLCASSFRATITDTQYFGPGTRLTVL.

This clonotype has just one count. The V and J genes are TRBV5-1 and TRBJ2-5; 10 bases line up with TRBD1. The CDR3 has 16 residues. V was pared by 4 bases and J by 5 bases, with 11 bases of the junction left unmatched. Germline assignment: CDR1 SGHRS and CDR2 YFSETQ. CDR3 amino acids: CASSTSGTGDFETQYF. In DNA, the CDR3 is TGCGCCAGCAGCACCTCCGGGACAGGGGATTTTGAGACCCAGTACTTC.

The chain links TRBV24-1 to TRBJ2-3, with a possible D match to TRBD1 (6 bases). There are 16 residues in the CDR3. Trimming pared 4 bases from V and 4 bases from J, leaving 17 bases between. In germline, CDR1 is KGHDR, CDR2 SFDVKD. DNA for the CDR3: TGTGCCACCAGTGAAGGATCCGGGACAATTTCAGATACGCAGTATTTT. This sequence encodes CATSEGSGTISDTQYF.

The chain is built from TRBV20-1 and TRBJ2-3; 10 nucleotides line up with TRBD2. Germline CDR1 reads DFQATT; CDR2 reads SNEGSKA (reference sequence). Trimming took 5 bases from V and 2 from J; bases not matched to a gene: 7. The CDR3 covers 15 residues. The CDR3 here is CSASIAGGITDTQYF. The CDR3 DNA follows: TGCAGTGCTTCCATAGCGGGGGGTATCACAGATACGCAGTATTTT.

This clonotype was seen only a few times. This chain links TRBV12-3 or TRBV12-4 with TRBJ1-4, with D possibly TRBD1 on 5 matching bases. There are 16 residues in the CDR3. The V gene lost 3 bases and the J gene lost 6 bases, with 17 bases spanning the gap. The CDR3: CASSFRSGQVDEKLFF. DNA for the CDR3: TGTGCCAGCAGTTTCAGGTCGGGGCAGGTGGATGAAAAACTGTTTTTT.

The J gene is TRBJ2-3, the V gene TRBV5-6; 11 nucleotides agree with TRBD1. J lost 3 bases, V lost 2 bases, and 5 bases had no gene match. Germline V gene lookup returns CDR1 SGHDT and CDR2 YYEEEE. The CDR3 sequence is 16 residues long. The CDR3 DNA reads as TGTGCCAGCAGCTTCAGGACAGGGGGCCGGACAGATACGCAGTATTTT. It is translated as CASSFRTGGRTDTQYF.

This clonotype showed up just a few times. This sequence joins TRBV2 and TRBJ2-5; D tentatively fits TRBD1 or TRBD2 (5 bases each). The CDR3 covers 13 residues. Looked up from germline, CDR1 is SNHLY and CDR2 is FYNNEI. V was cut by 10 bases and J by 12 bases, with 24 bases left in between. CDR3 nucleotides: TGTGCCACTCAGACAGCGCCATACTTGGGGGAGTACTTC. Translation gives CATQTAPYLGEYF.

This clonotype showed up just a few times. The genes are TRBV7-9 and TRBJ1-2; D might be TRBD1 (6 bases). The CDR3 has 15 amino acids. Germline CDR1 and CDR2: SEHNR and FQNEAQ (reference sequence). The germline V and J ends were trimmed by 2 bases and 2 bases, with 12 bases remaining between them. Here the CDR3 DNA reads TGTGCCAGCAGCTTATCAGGACAGATCAACTATGGCTACACCTTC. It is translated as CASSLSGQINYGYTF.

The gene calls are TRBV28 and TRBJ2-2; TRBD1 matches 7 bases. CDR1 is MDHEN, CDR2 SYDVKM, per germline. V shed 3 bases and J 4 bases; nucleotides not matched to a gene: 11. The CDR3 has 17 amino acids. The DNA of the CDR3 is TGTGCCAGCAGTTTCCCCGCCGGACAGGTTGCCACCGGGGAGCTGTTTTTT. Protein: CASSFPAGQVATGELFF. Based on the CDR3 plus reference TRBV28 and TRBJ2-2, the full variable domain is DVKVTQSSRYLVKRTGEKVFLECVQDMDHENMFWYRQDPGLGLRLIYFSYDVKMKEKGDIPEGYSVSREKKERFSLILESASTNQTSMYLCASSFPAGQVATGELFFGEGSRLTVL.

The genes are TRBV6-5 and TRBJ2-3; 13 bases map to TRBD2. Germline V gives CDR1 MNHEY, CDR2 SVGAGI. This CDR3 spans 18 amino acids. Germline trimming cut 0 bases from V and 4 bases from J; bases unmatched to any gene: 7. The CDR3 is CASSYSSLLAGGPDTQYF. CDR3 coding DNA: TGTGCCAGCAGTTACTCCTCCCTACTAGCGGGGGGGCCAGATACGCAGTATTTT.

The CDR3 is CSARDWGQGDPEAFF. CDR3 in DNA: TGCAGTGCTAGAGATTGGGGGCAGGGGGACCCTGAAGCTTTCTTT. The rearrangement joins TRBV20-1 to TRBJ1-1; 7 bases are a match to TRBD1. CDR3 size: 15 residues. The trim removed 0 bases at V and 6 bases at J, leaving 10 bases unmatched. Germline V gene data show CDR1 as DFQATT and CDR2 as SNEGSKA (reference sequence).

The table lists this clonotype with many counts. The CDR3 loop reads CASRAPWGSYNEQFF. The CDR3 region has the DNA TGTGCCAGCAGAGCGCCTTGGGGGTCCTACAATGAGCAGTTCTTC. J is TRBJ2-1 and V is TRBV12-3 or TRBV12-4; D tentatively reads TRBD1 or TRBD2 (5 bases each). This CDR3 has 15 residues. V lost 6 bases, J lost 1 base, and 13 bases lay in between.

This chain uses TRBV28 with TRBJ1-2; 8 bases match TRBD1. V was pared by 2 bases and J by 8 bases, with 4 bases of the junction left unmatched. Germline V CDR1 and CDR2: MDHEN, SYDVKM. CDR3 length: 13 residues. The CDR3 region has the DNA TGTGCCAGCAGTTTAGGACAGGGAATAGGCTACACCTTC. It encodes CASSLGQGIGYTF.

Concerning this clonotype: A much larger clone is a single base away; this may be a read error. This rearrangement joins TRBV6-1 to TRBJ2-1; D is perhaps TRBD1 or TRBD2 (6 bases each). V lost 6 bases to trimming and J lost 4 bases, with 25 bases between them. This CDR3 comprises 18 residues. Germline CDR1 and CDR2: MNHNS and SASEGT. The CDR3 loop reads CASSRGTWSLAQYNEQFF. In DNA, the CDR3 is TGTGCCAGCAGCCGCGGGACATGGTCATTAGCCCAGTACAATGAGCAGTTCTTC.

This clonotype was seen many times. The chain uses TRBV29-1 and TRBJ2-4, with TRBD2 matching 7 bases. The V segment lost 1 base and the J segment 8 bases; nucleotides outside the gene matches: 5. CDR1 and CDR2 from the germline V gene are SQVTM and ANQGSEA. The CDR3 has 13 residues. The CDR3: CSVEAAGRDIQYF. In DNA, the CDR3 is TGCAGCGTTGAAGCAGCGGGGCGGGACATTCAGTACTTC. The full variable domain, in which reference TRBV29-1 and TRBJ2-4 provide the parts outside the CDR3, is SAVISQKPSRDICQRGTSLTIQCQVDSQVTMMFWYRQQPGQSLTLIATANQGSEATYESGFVIDKFPISRPNLTFSTLTVSNMSPEDSSIYLCSVEAAGRDIQYFGAGTRLSVL.

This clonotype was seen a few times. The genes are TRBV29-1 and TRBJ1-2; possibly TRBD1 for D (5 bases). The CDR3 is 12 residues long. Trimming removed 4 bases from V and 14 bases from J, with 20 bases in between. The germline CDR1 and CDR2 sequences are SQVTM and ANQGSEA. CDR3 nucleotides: TGCAGCGTTGCCATTGCTTCGGGACTTCGGACCTTC. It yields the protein CSVAIASGLRTF.

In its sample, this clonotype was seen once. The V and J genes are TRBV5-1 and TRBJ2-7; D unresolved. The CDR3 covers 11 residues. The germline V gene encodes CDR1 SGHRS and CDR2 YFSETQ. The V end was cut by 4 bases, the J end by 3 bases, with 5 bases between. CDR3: CASSADYEQYF. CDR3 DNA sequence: TGCGCCAGCAGCGCGGACTACGAGCAGTACTTC.

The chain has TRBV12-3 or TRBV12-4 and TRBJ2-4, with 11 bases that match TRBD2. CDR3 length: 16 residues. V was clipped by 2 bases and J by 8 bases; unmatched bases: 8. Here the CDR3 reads CASSLIGSGGEDIQYF. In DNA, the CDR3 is TGTGCCAGCAGTTTAATCGGTAGCGGGGGGGAGGACATTCAGTACTTC.

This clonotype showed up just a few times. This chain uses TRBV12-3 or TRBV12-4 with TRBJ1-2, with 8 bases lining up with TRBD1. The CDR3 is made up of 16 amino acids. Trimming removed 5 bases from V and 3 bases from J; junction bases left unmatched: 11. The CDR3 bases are TGTGCCAGCAGTAACCTCAGGACAGGGCATTACTATGGCTACACCTTC. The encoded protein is CASSNLRTGHYYGYTF.

The CDR3 bases are TGTGCCAGCAGTTACGGCAGGTACGAGCAGTACTTC. Its protein product is CASSYGRYEQYF. The chain has TRBV11-2 and TRBJ2-7, with no clear D. CDR1 SGHAT and CDR2 FQNNGV come from the germline V gene. CDR3 length: 12 residues. V was cut by 6 bases and J by 4 bases, with 10 bases left in between.

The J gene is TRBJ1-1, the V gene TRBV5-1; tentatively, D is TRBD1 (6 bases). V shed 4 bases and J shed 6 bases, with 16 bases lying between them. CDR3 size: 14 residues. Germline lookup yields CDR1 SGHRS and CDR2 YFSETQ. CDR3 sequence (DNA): TGCGCCAGCAGCGGGGGGCAGGGTGGGCCTGAAGCTTTCTTT. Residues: CASSGGQGGPEAFF.

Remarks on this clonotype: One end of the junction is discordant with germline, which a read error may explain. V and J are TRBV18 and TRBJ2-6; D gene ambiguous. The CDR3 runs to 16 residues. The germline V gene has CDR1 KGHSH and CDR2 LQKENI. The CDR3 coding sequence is TGTGCCTGCTCACCCGTCCCCGTTTCTGGGGCCAACGTCCTGACTTTC. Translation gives CACSPVPVSGANVLTF.

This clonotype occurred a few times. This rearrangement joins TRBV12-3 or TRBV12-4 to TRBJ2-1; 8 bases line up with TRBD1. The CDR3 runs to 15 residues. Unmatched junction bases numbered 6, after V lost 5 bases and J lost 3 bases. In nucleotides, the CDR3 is TGTGCCAGCAGTGCCCCCGGGACAGGCTACAATGAGCAGTTCTTC. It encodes CASSAPGTGYNEQFF.

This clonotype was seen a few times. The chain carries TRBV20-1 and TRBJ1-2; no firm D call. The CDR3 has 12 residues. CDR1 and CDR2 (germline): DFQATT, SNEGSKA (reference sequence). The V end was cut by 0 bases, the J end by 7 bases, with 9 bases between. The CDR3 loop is CSARDWGSGYTF. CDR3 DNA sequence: TGCAGTGCTAGAGATTGGGGAAGTGGCTACACCTTC.

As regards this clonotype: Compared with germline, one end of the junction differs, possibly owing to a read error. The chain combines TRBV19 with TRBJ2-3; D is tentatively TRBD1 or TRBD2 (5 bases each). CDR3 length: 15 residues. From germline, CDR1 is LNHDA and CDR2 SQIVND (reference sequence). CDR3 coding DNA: TGTACCAGTAGTCATCAGAGGGGCCGCACAGATACGCAGTATTTT. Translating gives CTSSHQRGRTDTQYF. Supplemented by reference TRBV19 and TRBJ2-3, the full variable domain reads DGGITQSPKYLFRKEGQNVTLSCEQNLNHDAMYWYRQDPGQGLRLIYYSQIVNDFQKGDIAEGYSVSREKKESFPLTVTSAQKNPTAFYLCTSSHQRGRTDTQYFGPGTRLTVL.